In this sample, the clone carrying this T cell receptor (beta chain) turned up once. The antigen is not known. These data belong to a study of Ad26.COV2.S vaccination and SARS-CoV-2 variants. Study results and limitations: Spike-specific responses of CD8+ and CD4+ T cells were reported to display substantial breadth after vaccination. Breadth measured for non-spike TCRs was similar across vaccine and placebo recipients. Vaccinated individuals (as opposed to placebo recipients) had higher spike-specific TCR breadth.

J lost 6 bases, V lost 6 bases, and 8 bases had no gene match. There are 15 residues in the CDR3. Germline assignment: CDR1 MDHEN and CDR2 SYDVKM. Here immunoSEQ multiplex PCR was the method, and the copy in TCRdb shows in-frame clones only, minus some. This table holds about 400,000 clones, approximately 90% found once. This sample's treatment: some 20 received Ad26.COV2.S at low or high dose, single or two shots; 5 received placebo; per-sample allocation not given. It was on day 63 after the first vaccine or placebo injection that samples were taken. Material: peripheral blood, obtained in a trial of Ad26.COV2.S vaccine versus placebo. The TCR comes from a person between 18 and 59 years old who received the Ad26.COV2.S COVID-19 vaccine or a placebo. The chain recombines TRBV28 with TRBJ1-4; TRBD1 aligns across 9 bases. The CDR3 DNA sequence: TGTGCCAGCAGCCTAACACAGGGGGCCTATGAAAAACTGTTTTTT. This codes for CASSLTQGAYEKLFF.